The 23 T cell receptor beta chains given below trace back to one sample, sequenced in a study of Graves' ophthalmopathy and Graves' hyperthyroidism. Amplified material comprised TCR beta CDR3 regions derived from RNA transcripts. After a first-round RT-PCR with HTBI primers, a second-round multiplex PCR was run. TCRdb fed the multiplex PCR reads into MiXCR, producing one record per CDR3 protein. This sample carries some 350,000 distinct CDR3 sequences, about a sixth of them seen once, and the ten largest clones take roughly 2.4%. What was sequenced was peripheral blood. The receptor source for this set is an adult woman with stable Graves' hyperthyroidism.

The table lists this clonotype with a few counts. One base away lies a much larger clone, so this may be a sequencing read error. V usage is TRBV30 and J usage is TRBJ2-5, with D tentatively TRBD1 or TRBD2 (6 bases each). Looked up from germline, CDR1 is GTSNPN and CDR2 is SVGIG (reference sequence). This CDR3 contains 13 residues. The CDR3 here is CAWSVQRGETKYF. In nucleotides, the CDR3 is TGTGCCTGGAGTGTACAAAGGGGGGAGACCAAGTACTTC.

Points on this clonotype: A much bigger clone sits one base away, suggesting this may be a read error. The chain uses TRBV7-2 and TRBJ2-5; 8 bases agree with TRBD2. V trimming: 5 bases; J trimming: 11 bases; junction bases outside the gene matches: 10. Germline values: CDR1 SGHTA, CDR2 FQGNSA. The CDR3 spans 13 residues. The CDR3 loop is CASSPGTRGGQYF. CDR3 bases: TGTGCCAGCAGCCCCGGGACTAGGGGAGGGCAGTACTTC.

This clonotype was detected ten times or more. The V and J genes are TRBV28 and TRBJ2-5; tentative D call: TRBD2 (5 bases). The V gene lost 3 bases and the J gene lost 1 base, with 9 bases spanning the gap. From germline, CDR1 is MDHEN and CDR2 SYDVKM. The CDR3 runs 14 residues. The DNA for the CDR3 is TGTGCCAGCAGTTTTTCCGGGGTCCAAGAGACCCAGTACTTC. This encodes CASSFSGVQETQYF.

The CDR3 DNA reads TGTGCCAGCAGTCTCGGGACAGGGGGAACCAAAAACATTCAGTACTTC. As protein: CASSLGTGGTKNIQYF. V gene TRBV12-3 or TRBV12-4 combines with J gene TRBJ2-4; 11 nucleotides match TRBD1. The ends lost 5 bases at V and 2 bases at J; junction bases unmatched: 5. The length of the CDR3 is 16 residues.

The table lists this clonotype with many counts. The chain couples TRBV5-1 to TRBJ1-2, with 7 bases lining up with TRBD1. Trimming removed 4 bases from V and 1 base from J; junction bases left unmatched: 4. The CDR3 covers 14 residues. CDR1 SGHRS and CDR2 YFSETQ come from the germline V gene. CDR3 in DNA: TGCGCCAGCAGCCCTTACAGGGGTAACTATGGCTACACCTTC. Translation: CASSPYRGNYGYTF.

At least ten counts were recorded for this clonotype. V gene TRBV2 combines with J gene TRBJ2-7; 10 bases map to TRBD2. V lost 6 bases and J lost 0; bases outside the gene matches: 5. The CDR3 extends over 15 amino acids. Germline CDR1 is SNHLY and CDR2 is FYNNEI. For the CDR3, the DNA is TGTGCCAGCAGAAGGACTAGCGGAGGCTCCTACGAGCAGTACTTC. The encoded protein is CASRRTSGGSYEQYF.

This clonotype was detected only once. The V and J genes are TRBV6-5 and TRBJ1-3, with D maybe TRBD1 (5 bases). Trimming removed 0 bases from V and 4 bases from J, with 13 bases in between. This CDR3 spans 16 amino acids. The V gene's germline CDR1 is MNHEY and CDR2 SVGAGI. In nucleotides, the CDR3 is TGTGCCAGCAGTTACTCGATGTGGGGGGACGGAAACACCATATATTTT. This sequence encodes CASSYSMWGDGNTIYF.

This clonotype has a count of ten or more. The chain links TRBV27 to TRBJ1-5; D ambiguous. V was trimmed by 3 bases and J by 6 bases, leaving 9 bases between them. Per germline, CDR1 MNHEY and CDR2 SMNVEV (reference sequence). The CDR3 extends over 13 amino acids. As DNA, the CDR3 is TGTGCCAGCAGTTTTTTCCCGGGTCAGCCCCAGCATTTT. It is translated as CASSFFPGQPQHF.

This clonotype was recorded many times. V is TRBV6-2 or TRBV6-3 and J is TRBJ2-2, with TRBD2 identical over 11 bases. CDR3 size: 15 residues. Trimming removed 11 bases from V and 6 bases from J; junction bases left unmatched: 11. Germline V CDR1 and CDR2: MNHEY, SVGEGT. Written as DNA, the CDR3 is TGTGCCGGCGGTCTAGCGGGAGGAAAGTCCGGGGAGCTGTTTTTT. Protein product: CAGGLAGGKSGELFF.

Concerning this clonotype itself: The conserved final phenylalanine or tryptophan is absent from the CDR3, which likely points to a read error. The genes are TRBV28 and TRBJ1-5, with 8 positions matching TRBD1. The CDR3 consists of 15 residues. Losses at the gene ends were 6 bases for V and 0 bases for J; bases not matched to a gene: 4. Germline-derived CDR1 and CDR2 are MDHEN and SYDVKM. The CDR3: CASRDRAYSNQPQHV. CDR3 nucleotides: TGTGCCAGCAGGGACAGGGCTTATAGCAATCAGCCCCAGCATGTG.

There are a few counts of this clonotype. This CDR3 reads CASSPPQGRKETQYF. CDR3 in DNA: TGTGCCAGCAGCCCTCCCCAGGGGCGAAAAGAGACCCAGTACTTC. V usage is TRBV7-9 and J usage is TRBJ2-5; D may be TRBD1 (6 bases). The CDR3 runs to 15 residues. With 5 bases removed from V and 3 bases from J, the gap between germline ends came to 16 bases. Germline CDR1 SEHNR, CDR2 FQNEAQ (reference sequence).

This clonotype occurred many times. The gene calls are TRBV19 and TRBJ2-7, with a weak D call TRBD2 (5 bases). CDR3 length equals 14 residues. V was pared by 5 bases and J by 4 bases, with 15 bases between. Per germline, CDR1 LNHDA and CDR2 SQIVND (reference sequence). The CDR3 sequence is CASSEGARGYEQYF. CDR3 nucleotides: TGTGCCAGTAGTGAGGGAGCCCGAGGATACGAGCAGTACTTC.

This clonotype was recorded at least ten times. The CDR3 spells CASSQGQFNQPQHF. DNA of the CDR3: TGTGCCAGCAGCCAAGGCCAGTTCAATCAGCCCCAGCATTTT. The rearrangement links TRBV19 to TRBJ1-5; D call uncertain. V gave up 9 bases and J gave up 3 bases, with 15 bases separating them. This CDR3 has 14 residues. Germline CDR1 is LNHDA and CDR2 is SQIVND (reference sequence).

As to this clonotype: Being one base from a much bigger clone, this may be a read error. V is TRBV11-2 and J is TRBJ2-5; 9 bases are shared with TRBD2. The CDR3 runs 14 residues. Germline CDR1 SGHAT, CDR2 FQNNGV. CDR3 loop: CVSSVRLAEETQYF. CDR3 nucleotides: TGTGTCAGCAGCGTTCGACTAGCGGAAGAGACCCAGTACTTC.

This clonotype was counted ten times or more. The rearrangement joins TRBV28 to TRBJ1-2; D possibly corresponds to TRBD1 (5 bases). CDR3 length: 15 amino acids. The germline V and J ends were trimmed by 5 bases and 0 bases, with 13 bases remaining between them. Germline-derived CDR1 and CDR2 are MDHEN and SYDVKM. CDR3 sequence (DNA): TGTGCCAGCAGTCCGGGGGGGGTGCCTAACTATGGCTACACCTTC. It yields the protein CASSPGGVPNYGYTF.

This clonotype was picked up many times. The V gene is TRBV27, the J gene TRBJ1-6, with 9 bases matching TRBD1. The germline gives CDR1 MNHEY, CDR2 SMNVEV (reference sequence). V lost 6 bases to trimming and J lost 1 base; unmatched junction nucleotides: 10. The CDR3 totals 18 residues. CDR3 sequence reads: CASRVGLTGGSYNSPLHF. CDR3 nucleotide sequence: TGTGCCAGCAGAGTAGGGCTGACAGGGGGATCCTATAATTCACCCCTCCACTTT.

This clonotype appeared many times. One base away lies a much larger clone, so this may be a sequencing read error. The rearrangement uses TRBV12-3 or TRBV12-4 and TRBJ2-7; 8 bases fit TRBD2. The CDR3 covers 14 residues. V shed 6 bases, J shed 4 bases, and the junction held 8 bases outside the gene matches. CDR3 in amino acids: CASRRISGTYEQYF. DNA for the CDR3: TGTGCCAGCAGGCGGATTAGCGGGACGTACGAGCAGTACTTC.

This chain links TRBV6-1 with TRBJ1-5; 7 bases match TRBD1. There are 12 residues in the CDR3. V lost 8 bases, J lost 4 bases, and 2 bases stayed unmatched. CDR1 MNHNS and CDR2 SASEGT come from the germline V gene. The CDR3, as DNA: TGTGCCAGCTGGACAGGTAATCAGCCCCAGCATTTT. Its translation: CASWTGNQPQHF.

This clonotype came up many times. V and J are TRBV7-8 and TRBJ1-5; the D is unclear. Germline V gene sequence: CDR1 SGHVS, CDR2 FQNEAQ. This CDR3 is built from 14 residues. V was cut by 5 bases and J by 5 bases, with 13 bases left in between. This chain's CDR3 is CASSPSGQDQPQHF. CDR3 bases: TGTGCCAGCAGCCCCTCAGGTCAAGATCAGCCCCAGCATTTT.

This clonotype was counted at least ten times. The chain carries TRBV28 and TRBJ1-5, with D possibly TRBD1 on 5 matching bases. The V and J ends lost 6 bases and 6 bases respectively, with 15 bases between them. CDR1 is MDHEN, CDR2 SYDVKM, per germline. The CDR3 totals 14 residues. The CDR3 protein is CASSSRGGSQPQHF. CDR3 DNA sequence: TGTGCCAGCAGCTCTCGGGGGGGGAGTCAGCCCCAGCATTTT.

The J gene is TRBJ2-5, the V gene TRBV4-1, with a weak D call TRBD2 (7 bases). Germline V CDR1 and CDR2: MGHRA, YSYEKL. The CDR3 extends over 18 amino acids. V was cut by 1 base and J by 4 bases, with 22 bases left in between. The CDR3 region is CASSQVGLRGRGGETQYF. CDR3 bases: TGCGCCAGCAGCCAAGTGGGGCTCCGCGGGAGAGGGGGAGAGACCCAGTACTTC.

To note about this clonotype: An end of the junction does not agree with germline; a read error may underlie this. CDR3 sequence reads: CASFMEDTDAFF. Written as DNA, the CDR3 is TGTGCCAGTTTTATGGAGGACACTGATGCTTTCTTT. This chain links TRBV19 with TRBJ1-1; tentatively, D is TRBD1 (5 bases). This CDR3 has 12 residues. Germline CDR1 and CDR2: LNHDA and SQIVND (reference sequence).

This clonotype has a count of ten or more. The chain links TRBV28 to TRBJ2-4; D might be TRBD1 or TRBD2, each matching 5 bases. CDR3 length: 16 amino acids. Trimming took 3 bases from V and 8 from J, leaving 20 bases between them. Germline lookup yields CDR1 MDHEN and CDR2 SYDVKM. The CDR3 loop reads CASSLAGDVRVDIQYF. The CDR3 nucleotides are TGTGCCAGCAGTTTGGCCGGGGACGTTAGAGTGGACATTCAGTACTTC.